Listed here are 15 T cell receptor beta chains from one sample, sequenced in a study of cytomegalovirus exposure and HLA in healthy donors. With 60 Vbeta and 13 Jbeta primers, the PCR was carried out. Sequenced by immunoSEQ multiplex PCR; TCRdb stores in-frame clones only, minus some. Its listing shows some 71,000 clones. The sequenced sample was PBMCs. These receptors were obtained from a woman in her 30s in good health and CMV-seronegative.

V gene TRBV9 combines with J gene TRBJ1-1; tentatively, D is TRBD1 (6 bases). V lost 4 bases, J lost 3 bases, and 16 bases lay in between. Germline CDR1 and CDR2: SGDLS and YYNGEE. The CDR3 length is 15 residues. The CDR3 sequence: CASSITGMGDTEAFF. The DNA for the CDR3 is TGTGCCAGCAGCATTACAGGGATGGGGGACACTGAAGCTTTCTTT.

Here the CDR3 reads CASSEGDRVEKLFF. The CDR3 DNA reads TGTGCCAGCAGTGAAGGGGACAGGGTTGAAAAACTGTTTTTT. V gene TRBV6-1 combines with J gene TRBJ1-4; TRBD1 agrees at 9 bases. The V segment lost 1 base and the J segment 7 bases; nucleotides outside the gene matches: 1. Germline CDR1 MNHNS, CDR2 SASEGT. The CDR3 totals 14 residues.

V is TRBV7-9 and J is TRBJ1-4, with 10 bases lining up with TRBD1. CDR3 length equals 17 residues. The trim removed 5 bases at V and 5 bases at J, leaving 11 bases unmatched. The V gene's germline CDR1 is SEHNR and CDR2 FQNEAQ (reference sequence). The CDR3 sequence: CASSQTGGDVWNEKLFF. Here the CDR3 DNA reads TGTGCCAGCAGCCAGACAGGGGGCGATGTGTGGAATGAAAAACTGTTTTTT.

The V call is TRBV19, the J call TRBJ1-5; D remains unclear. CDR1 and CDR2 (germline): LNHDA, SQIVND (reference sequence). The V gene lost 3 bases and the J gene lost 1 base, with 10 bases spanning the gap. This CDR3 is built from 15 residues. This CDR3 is CASSIGGRSNQPQHF. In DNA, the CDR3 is TGTGCCAGTAGTATCGGAGGGCGAAGCAATCAGCCCCAGCATTTT.

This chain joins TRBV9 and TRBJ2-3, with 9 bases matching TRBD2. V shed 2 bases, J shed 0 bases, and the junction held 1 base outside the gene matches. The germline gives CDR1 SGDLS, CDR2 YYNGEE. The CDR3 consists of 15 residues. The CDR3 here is CASSVLAGSTDTQYF. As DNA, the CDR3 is TGTGCCAGCAGCGTCCTAGCGGGGAGCACAGATACGCAGTATTTT.

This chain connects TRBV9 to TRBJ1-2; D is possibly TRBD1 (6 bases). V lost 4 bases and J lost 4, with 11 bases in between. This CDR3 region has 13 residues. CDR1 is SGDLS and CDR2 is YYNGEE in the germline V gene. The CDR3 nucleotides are TGTGCCAGCAGCACCGACAGGTTCTATGGCTACACCTTC. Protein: CASSTDRFYGYTF.

CDR3 amino acids: CASRSGGETYEQYF. The CDR3 DNA sequence: TGTGCCAGCAGGAGCGGGGGGGAAACCTACGAGCAGTACTTC. The chain has TRBV4-2 and TRBJ2-7, with 10 bases aligning to TRBD2. V lost 6 bases to trimming and J lost 2 bases; unmatched junction nucleotides: 4. Germline CDR1 reads LGHNA; CDR2 reads YNFKEQ. The CDR3 loop spans 14 amino acids.

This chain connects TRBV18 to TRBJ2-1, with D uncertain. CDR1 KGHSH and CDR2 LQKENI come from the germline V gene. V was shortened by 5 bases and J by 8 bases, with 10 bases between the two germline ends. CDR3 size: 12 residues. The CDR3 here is CASSDRSDEQFF. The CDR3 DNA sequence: TGTGCCAGCTCAGACCGGAGCGATGAGCAGTTCTTC.

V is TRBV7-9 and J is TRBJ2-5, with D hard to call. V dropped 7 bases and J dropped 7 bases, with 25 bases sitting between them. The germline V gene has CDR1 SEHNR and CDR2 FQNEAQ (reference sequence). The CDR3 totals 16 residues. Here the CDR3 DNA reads TGTGCCAGCACCCCCCGTCAGGTATTGGATGTGGGGACCCAGTACTTC. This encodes CASTPRQVLDVGTQYF.

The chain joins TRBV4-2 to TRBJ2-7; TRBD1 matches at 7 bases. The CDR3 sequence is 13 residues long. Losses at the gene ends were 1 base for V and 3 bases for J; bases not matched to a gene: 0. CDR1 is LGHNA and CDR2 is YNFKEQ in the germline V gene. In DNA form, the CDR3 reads TGTGCCAGCAGCCAAGGGGACAGCTACGAGCAGTACTTC. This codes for CASSQGDSYEQYF.

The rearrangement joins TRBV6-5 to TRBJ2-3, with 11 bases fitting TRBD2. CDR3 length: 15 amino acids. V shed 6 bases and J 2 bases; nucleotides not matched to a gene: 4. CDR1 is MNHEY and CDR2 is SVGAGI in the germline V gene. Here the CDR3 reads CASSRLAGSTDTQYF. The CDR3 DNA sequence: TGTGCCAGCAGCAGACTAGCGGGATCCACAGATACGCAGTATTTT.

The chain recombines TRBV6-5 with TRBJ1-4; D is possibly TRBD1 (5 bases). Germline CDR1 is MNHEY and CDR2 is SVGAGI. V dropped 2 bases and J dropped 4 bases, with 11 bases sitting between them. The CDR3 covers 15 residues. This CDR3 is CASSYRQRGNEKLFF. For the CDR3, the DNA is TGTGCCAGCAGTTACCGACAGCGTGGTAATGAAAAACTGTTTTTT.

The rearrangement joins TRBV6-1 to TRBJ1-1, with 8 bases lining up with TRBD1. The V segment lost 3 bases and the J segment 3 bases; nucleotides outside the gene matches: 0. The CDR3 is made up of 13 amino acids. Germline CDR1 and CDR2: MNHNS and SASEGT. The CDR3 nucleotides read TGTGCCAGCAGTGAGGACAGGGACACTGAAGCTTTCTTT. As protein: CASSEDRDTEAFF.

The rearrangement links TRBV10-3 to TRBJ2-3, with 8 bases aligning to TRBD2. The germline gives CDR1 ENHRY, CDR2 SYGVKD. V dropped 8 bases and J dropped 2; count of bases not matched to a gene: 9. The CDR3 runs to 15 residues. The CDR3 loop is CAIRGAGGLTDTQYF. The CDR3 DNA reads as TGTGCCATCCGTGGGGCGGGGGGACTCACAGATACGCAGTATTTT.

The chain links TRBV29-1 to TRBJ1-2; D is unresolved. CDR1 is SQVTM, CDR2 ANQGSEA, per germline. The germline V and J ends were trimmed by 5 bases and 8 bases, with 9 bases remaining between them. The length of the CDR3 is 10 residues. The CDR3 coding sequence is TGCAGCGTTCTGGGCCGGGGCTACACCTTC. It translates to CSVLGRGYTF. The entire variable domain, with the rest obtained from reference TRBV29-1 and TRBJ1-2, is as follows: SAVISQKPSRDICQRGTSLTIQCQVDSQVTMMFWYRQQPGQSLTLIATANQGSEATYESGFVIDKFPISRPNLTFSTLTVSNMSPEDSSIYLCSVLGRGYTFGSGTRLTVV.